This T cell receptor (beta chain) appears in the sequencing data of a study of shared clonotypes between healthy human individuals. The test was conducted at deep level. Clones were sequenced by immunoSEQ multiplex PCR, and TCRdb holds only the in-frame ones, with some missing. The sample comprises roughly 400,000 clones, 95% to 97% of which are singletons, and less than 0.35% rests with the top ten. The CDR3 runs 15 residues. The germline V gene encodes CDR1 KGHSH and CDR2 LQKENI. V was clipped by 2 bases and J by 4 bases, with 9 bases between them. As for this clone: Its antigen is currently unknown.

Every donor was a Caucasian adult from Nashville, Tennessee. Regarding the study as a whole: Across a few donors, naive CD4 shared 5% to 6.5%, naive CD8 approximately 3.5%, memory CD4 roughly 2.3%, memory CD8 around 0.42%.

The V call is TRBV18, the J call TRBJ1-6; D is uncertain. The sequence came from a man aged 30 to 45 in good health. The sample was memory CD8+ T cells sorted from blood. Stated subset: CD45RO+ cells pooled with CCR7-negative TemRA cells. Here the CDR3 DNA reads TGTGCCAGCTCACCAAAGGACGGATATAATTCACCCCTCCACTTT. This encodes CASSPKDGYNSPLHF.